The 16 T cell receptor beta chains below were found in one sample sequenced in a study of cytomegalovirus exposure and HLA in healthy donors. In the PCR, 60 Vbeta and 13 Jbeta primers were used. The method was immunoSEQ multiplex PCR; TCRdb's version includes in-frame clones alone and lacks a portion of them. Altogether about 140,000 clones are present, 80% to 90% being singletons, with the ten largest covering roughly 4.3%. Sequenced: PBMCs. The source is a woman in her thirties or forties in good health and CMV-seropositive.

The CDR3 reads CASSFAGGNNYGYTF. CDR3 nucleotide sequence: TGTGCCAGCAGCTTCGCAGGGGGTAATAACTATGGCTACACCTTC. The rearrangement joins TRBV7-8 to TRBJ1-2; 7 bases agree with TRBD1. The V and J ends lost 3 bases and 1 base, in that order; junction bases with no gene match: 5. Germline values: CDR1 SGHVS, CDR2 FQNEAQ. This CDR3 contains 15 residues.

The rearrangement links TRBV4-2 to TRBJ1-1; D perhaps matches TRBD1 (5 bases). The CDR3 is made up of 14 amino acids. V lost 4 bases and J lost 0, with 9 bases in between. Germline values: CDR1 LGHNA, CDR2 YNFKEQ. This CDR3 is CASSRGTVNTEAFF. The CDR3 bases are TGTGCCAGCAGCCGCGGGACGGTGAACACTGAAGCTTTCTTT.

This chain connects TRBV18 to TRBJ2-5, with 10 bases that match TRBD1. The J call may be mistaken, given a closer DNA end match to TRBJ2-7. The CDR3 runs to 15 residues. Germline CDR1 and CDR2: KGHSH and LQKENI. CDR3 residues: CASSPGGTGVYEQYF. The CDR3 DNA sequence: TGTGCCAGCTCACCAGGGGGGACAGGGGTCTACGAGCAGTACTTC.

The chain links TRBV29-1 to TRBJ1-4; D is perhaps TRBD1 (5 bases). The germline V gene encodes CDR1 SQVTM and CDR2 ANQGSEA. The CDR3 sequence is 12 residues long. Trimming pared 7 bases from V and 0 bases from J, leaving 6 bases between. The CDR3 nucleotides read TGCAGCGGGGGGGCAACTAATGAAAAACTGTTTTTT. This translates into CSGGATNEKLFF.

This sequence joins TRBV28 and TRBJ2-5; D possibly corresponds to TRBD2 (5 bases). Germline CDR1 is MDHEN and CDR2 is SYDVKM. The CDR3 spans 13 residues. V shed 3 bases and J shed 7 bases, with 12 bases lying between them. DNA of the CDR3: TGTGCCAGCAGTTTCCAGGAGGTGGGGACCCAGTACTTC. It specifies CASSFQEVGTQYF.

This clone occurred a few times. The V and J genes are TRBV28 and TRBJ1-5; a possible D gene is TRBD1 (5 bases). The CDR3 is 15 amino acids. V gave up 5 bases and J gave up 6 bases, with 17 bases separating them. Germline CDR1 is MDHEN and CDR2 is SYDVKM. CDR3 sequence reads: CASSLQVGGSQPQHF. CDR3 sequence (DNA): TGTGCCAGCAGTCTTCAGGTGGGGGGAAGTCAGCCCCAGCATTTT.

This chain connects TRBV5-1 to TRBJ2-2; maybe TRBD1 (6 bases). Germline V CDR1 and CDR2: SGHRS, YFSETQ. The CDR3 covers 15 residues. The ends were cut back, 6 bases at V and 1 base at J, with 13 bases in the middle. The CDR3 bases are TGCGCCAGCACCAGGACAGCCCTGAACACCGGGGAGCTGTTTTTT. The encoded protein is CASTRTALNTGELFF.

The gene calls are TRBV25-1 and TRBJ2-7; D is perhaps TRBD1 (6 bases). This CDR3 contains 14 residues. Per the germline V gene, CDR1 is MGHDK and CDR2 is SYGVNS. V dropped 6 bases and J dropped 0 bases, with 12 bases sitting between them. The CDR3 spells CASSAGTSSYEQYF. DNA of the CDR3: TGTGCCAGCAGCGCCGGGACATCCTCCTACGAGCAGTACTTC.

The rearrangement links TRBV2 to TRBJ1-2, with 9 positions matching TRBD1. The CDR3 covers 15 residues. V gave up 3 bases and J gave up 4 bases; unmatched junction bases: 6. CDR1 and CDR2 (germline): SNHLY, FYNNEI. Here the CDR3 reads CASSDGTGTIYGYTF. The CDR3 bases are TGTGCCAGCAGTGATGGGACAGGGACTATCTATGGCTACACCTTC. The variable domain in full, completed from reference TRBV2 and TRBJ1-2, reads EPEVTQTPSHQVTQMGQEVILRCVPISNHLYFYWYRQILGQKVEFLVSFYNNEISEKSEIFDDQFSVERPDGSNFTLKIRSTKLEDSAMYFCASSDGTGTIYGYTFGSGTRLTVV.

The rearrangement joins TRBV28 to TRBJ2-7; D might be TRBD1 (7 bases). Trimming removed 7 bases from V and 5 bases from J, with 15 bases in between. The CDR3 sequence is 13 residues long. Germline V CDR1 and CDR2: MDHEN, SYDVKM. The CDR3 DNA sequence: TGTGCCAGCACTCAGGGGGGACTGGACGAGCAGTACTTC. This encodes CASTQGGLDEQYF.

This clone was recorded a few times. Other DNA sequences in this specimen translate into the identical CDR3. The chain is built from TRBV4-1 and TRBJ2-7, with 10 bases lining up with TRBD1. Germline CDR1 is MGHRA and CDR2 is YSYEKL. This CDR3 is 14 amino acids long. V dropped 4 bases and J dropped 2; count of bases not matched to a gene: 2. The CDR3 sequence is CASSPGTGAYEQYF. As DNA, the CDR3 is TGCGCCAGCAGCCCGGGGACAGGGGCCTACGAGCAGTACTTC.

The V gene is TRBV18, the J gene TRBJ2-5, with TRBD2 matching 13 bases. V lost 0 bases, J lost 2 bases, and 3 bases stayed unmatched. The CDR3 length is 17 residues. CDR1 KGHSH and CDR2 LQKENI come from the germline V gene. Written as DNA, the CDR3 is TGTGCCAGCTCACCACCGACGACTAGCGGGAGGCAAGAGACCCAGTACTTC. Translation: CASSPPTTSGRQETQYF.

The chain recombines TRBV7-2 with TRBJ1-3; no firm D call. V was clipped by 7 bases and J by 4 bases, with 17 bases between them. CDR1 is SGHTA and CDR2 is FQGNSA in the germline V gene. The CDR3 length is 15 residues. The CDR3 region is CASTPPTTWGNTIYF. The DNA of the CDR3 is TGTGCCAGCACCCCGCCGACTACATGGGGAAACACCATATATTTT.

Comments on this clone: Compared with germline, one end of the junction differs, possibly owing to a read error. The CDR3 region is CSVSQGLRTKEAQYF. CDR3 sequence (DNA): TGCAGCGTTTCACAGGGGCTTAGAACAAAAGAGGCCCAGTACTTC. The chain combines TRBV29-1 with TRBJ2-5; 7 bases match TRBD1. Per the germline V gene, CDR1 is SQVTM and CDR2 is ANQGSEA. The CDR3 contains 15 residues.

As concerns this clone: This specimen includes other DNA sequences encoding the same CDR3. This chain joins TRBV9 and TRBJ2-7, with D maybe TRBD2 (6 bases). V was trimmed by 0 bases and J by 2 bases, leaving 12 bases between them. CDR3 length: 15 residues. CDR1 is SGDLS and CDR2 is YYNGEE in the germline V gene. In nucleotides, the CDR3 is TGTGCCAGCAGCGTAGGTATAGGAGGGGCCTACGAGCAGTACTTC. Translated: CASSVGIGGAYEQYF.

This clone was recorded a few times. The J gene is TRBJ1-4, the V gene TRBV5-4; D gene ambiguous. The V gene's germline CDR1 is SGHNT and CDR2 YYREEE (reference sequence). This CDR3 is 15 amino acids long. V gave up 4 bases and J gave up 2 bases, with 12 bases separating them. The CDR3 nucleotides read TGTGCCAGCAGCAACCCGAAGGAGACTAATGAAAAACTGTTTTTT. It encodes CASSNPKETNEKLFF.